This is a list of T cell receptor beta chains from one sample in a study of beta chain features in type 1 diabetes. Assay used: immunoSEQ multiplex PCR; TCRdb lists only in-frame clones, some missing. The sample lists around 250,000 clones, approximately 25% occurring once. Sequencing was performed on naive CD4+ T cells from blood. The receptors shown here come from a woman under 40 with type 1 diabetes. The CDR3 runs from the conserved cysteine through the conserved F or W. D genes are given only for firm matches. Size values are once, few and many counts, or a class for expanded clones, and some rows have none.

DNA: TGTGCCATCCAGCGGGGCGGCGCCGGGGAGCTGTTTTTT
CDR3: CAIQRGGAGELFF
J: TRBJ2-2
size: -
V: TRBV10-3
D: TRBD2

DNA: TGCAGCGTTGAAGGCAGCCAAAGAGGTGAAAAACTGTTTTTT
CDR3: CSVEGSQRGEKLFF
J: TRBJ1-4
size: -
V: TRBV29-1
D: -

DNA: TGTGCCAGCAGTTTCCACGGGGAAGAGACCCAGTACTTC
CDR3: CASSFHGEETQYF
J: TRBJ2-5
size: -
V: TRBV27
D: -

DNA: TGTGCCAGCCCCCCGGGGTCCGACAACACTGAAGCTTTCTTT
CDR3: CASPPGSDNTEAFF
J: TRBJ1-1
size: -
V: TRBV18
D: -

DNA: TGTGCCAGCAGTGGCACTAGCGGGAGAGGCGATGAGCAGTTCTTC
CDR3: CASSGTSGRGDEQFF
J: TRBJ2-1
size: few
V: TRBV25-1
D: TRBD2

DNA: TGTGCCAGCAGCTTAACCGGCGGGTTCTCCTACGAGCAGTACTTC
CDR3: CASSLTGGFSYEQYF
J: TRBJ2-7
size: -
V: TRBV7-3
D: -

DNA: TGTGCCAGCTCACCACCGAACGTAGCGGGAGGGACCACAGATACGCAGTATTTT
CDR3: CASSPPNVAGGTTDTQYF
J: TRBJ2-3
size: few
V: TRBV18
D: TRBD2

DNA: TGTGCCAGCAGTGATAGCGGGAGGGGAGATACACTCAACAATGAGCAGTTCTTC
CDR3: CASSDSGRGDTLNNEQFF
J: TRBJ2-1
size: -
V: TRBV25-1
D: TRBD2

DNA: TGTGCCAGCAGGGGAGCTTACTATGAGCAGTTCTTC
CDR3: CASRGAYYEQFF
J: TRBJ2-1
size: -
V: TRBV28
D: -

DNA: TGTGCCTGGAGTAGAGCGGAGAACCAAGAGACCCAGTACTTC
CDR3: CAWSRAENQETQYF
J: TRBJ2-5
size: -
V: TRBV30
D: -

DNA: TGTGCCAGCAATTCCAGGCTGGACAATGAGCAGTTCTTC
CDR3: CASNSRLDNEQFF
J: TRBJ2-1
size: -
V: TRBV6-5
D: -

DNA: TGTGCCAGCAGCTCACGGACAGGTGGGAGCTATGGCTACACCTTC
CDR3: CASSSRTGGSYGYTF
J: TRBJ1-2
size: few
V: TRBV7-2
D: TRBD1

DNA: TGTGCCACCCCTTGGGGGGAACGCCACGGGGAGCTGTTTTTT
CDR3: CATPWGERHGELFF
J: TRBJ2-2
size: -
V: TRBV5-4
D: -

DNA: TGTGCCAGCAGCTTAGATTTGAGGAGACAGGGACGGGCTGGGGCCAACGTCCTGACTTTC
CDR3: CASSLDLRRQGRAGANVLTF
J: TRBJ2-6
size: -
V: TRBV7-8
D: TRBD1

DNA: TGTGCCAGCAGCTTTCGACTAGCGGGAGGCACAGATACGCAGTATTTT
CDR3: CASSFRLAGGTDTQYF
J: TRBJ2-3
size: few
V: TRBV7-9
D: TRBD2

DNA: TGCGCCAGCAGCTTGTTCACCCCGAGCTCCTACAATGAGCAGTTCTTC
CDR3: CASSLFTPSSYNEQFF
J: TRBJ2-1
size: -
V: TRBV5-1
D: -

DNA: TGTGCCAGCAGCCGGACAGTAGAGAACACCGGGGAGCTGTTTTTT
CDR3: CASSRTVENTGELFF
J: TRBJ2-2
size: -
V: TRBV14
D: -

DNA: TGTGCCAGTAGTATAGACAGGGACACTGAAGCTTTCTTT
CDR3: CASSIDRDTEAFF
J: TRBJ1-1
size: -
V: TRBV19
D: -

DNA: TGTGCCAGCTCAGGGGAGGGACAAGGCAATCAGCCCCAGCATTTT
CDR3: CASSGEGQGNQPQHF
J: TRBJ1-5
size: few
V: TRBV18
D: -

DNA: TGTGCCAGCTCACCCGGGACAGGTCGAGGGACTGAAGCTTTCTTT
CDR3: CASSPGTGRGTEAFF
J: TRBJ1-1
size: few
V: TRBV18
D: TRBD1

DNA: TGTGCCAGTAGTATGAATCGGCAAGAGACCCAGTACTTC
CDR3: CASSMNRQETQYF
J: TRBJ2-5
size: -
V: TRBV19
D: -

DNA: TGTGCCAGCTTAACGGGAGCGGACAATGAGCAGTTCTTC
CDR3: CASLTGADNEQFF
J: TRBJ2-1
size: few
V: TRBV11-1
D: -

DNA: TGTGCCAGCAGCTTTAGCGGTAGCACAGATACGCAGTATTTT
CDR3: CASSFSGSTDTQYF
J: TRBJ2-3
size: -
V: TRBV7-3
D: -

DNA: TGTGCCACCAGCACCCACTCACAGTCGAACACCGGGGAGCTGTTTTTT
CDR3: CATSTHSQSNTGELFF
J: TRBJ2-2
size: few
V: TRBV15
D: -

DNA: TGTGCCTGGATTGGGCCGTTCTTCACCTATGGCTACACCTTC
CDR3: CAWIGPFFTYGYTF
J: TRBJ1-2
size: few
V: TRBV30
D: -

DNA: TGTGCCAGCAGTGAACGACAGGGTCGGGACAATGAGCAGTTCTTC
CDR3: CASSERQGRDNEQFF
J: TRBJ2-1
size: -
V: TRBV6-1
D: TRBD1

DNA: TGCAGCGTTGCGGCTAGCTCCTACGAGCAGTACTTC
CDR3: CSVAASSYEQYF
J: TRBJ2-7
size: -
V: TRBV29-1
D: -

DNA: TGTGCCAGCAGTTACGGGGGCCTTAAAACCGGGGAGCTGTTTTTT
CDR3: CASSYGGLKTGELFF
J: TRBJ2-2
size: few
V: TRBV6-5
D: -

DNA: TGTGCCAGCAGTGAGGATGGACAGGACGAGCAGTACTTC
CDR3: CASSEDGQDEQYF
J: TRBJ2-7
size: few
V: TRBV6-5
D: TRBD1

DNA: TGTGCCACCAGCCGGAAAATTTTCAGGGCCGCGGACGAGCAGTACTTC
CDR3: CATSRKIFRAADEQYF
J: TRBJ2-7
size: -
V: TRBV15
D: -

DNA: TGTGCCAGTAGTGCAACAGGGGGAAACACTGAAGCTTTCTTT
CDR3: CASSATGGNTEAFF
J: TRBJ1-1
size: few
V: TRBV19
D: TRBD1

DNA: TGTGCCAGCGGGAAGGGGTTGGACACCGGGGAGCTGTTTTTT
CDR3: CASGKGLDTGELFF
J: TRBJ2-2
size: few
V: TRBV11-2
D: -

DNA: TGTGCCAGCAGTTTTCAGGGGGCCTCCTACGAGCAGTACTTC
CDR3: CASSFQGASYEQYF
J: TRBJ2-7
size: -
V: TRBV27
D: TRBD1

DNA: TGTGCCAGCAGCGCGCGACTAGCGGGAGGGTGGGACGAGCAGTACTTC
CDR3: CASSARLAGGWDEQYF
J: TRBJ2-7
size: -
V: TRBV9
D: TRBD2

DNA: TGTGCCAGCAGTCCGTGGGACAGGGGGCTTTACGAGCAGTACTTC
CDR3: CASSPWDRGLYEQYF
J: TRBJ2-7
size: -
V: TRBV28
D: TRBD1

DNA: TGTGCCAGCAGCGTAGCTTCCGGACTAGCTCGGAATGAGCAGTTCTTC
CDR3: CASSVASGLARNEQFF
J: TRBJ2-1
size: -
V: TRBV9
D: TRBD2

DNA: TGTGCCAGCAGCTTACTAAGCGGGAGTATGACAGATACGCAGTATTTT
CDR3: CASSLLSGSMTDTQYF
J: TRBJ2-3
size: few
V: TRBV7-2
D: TRBD2

DNA: TGTGCCACCAGCAGAGATGCGGGACTAGGGGATGAGCAGTTCTTC
CDR3: CATSRDAGLGDEQFF
J: TRBJ2-1
size: -
V: TRBV15
D: TRBD2

DNA: TGTGCCAGCCTTACTTTCAGGAATTTGAACACTGAAGCTTTCTTT
CDR3: CASLTFRNLNTEAFF
J: TRBJ1-1
size: few
V: TRBV18
D: -

DNA: TGTGCCAGCAATCCACGGACAGGACGATTCACCTTC
CDR3: CASNPRTGRFTF
J: TRBJ1-2
size: -
V: TRBV28
D: TRBD1

DNA: TGTGCCAGCAGCGTAGCCGCTAGCGGGACGCAAGAGACCCAGTACTTC
CDR3: CASSVAASGTQETQYF
J: TRBJ2-5
size: -
V: TRBV9
D: TRBD2

DNA: TGTGCCAGCAGCTTTACACAGAACTCCTACAATGAGCAGTTCTTC
CDR3: CASSFTQNSYNEQFF
J: TRBJ2-1
size: -
V: TRBV5-4
D: -

DNA: TGCAGCGTTGACGTTATCCAAAGGGGACAGCCTTACGAGCAGTACTTC
CDR3: CSVDVIQRGQPYEQYF
J: TRBJ2-7
size: -
V: TRBV29-1
D: TRBD1

DNA: TGTGCCAGCAGTTTACTTTTGGGGCTAGCGGTCTACGAGCAGTACTTC
CDR3: CASSLLLGLAVYEQYF
J: TRBJ2-7
size: -
V: TRBV28
D: TRBD2

DNA: TGTGCCTGGAGTCCCCGACTAGCGGGAGATGCTGATACGCAGTATTTT
CDR3: CAWSPRLAGDADTQYF
J: TRBJ2-3
size: few
V: TRBV30
D: TRBD2